This record looks at one T cell receptor beta chain sequence and its context. This may come from a read error, since a much larger clone is one base off. This sample stems from a study of T cell repertoires in cytomegalovirus infection. TCRdb ran MiXCR on the reads and lists one entry per CDR3 protein. The table shows a few hundred thousand distinct CDR3 sequences, with more than 8% occurring only once. Germline V gives CDR1 MNHEY, CDR2 SVGEGT. The CDR3 is 15 residues long. The chain links TRBV6-2 or TRBV6-3 to TRBJ2-1; 7 bases agree with TRBD2. Sequences were obtained from PBMCs. This TCR was recovered from a human donor in good health (CMV status not recorded). Some clones in this sample may be carry-over from other donors' samples. The CDR3 spells CASSLLSGTYNKQFF. CDR3 in DNA: TGTGCCAGCAGTCTGTTAAGCGGGACCTACAATAAGCAGTTCTTC.